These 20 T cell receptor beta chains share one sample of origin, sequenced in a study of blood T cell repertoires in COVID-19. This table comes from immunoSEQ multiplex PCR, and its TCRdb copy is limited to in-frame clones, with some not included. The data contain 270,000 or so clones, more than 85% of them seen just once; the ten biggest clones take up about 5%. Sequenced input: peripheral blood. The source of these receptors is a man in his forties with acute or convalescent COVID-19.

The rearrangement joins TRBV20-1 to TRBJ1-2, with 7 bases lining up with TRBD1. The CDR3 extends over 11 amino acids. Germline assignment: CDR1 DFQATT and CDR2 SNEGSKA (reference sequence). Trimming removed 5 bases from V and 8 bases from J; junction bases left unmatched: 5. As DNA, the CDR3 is TGCAGTGCTTCGTACAGGGGCGGCTACACCTTC. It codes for CSASYRGGYTF.

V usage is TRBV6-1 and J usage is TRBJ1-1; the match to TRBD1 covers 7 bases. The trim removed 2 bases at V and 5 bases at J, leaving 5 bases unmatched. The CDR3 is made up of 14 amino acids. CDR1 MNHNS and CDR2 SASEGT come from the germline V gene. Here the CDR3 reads CASSENRGWTEAFF. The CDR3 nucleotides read TGTGCCAGCAGTGAAAACAGGGGTTGGACTGAAGCTTTCTTT.

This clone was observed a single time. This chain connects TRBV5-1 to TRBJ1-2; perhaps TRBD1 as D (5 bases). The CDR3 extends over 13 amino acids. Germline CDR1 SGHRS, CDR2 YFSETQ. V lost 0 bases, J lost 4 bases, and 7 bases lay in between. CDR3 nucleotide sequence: TGCGCCAGCAGCTTGGAACAGGCCTATGGCTACACCTTC. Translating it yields CASSLEQAYGYTF.

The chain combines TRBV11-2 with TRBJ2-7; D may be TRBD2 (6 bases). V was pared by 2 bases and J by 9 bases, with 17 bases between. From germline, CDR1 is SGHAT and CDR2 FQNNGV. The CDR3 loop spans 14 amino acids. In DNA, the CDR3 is TGTGCCAGCAGCTTAAGCAGAACTGCCGGGGGGCAGTACTTC. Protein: CASSLSRTAGGQYF.

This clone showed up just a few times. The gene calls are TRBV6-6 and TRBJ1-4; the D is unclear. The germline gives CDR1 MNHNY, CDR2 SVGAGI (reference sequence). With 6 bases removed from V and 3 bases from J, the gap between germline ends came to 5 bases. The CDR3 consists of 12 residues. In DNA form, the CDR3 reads TGTGCCAGCAGGGCCCCTAATGAAAAACTGTTTTTT. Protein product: CASRAPNEKLFF.

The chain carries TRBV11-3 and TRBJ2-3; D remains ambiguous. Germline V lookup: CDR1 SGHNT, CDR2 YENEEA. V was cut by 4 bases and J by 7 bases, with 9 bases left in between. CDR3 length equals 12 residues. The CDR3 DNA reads TGTGCCAGCAGCTCTAGGCCTAATACGCAGTATTTT. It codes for CASSSRPNTQYF.

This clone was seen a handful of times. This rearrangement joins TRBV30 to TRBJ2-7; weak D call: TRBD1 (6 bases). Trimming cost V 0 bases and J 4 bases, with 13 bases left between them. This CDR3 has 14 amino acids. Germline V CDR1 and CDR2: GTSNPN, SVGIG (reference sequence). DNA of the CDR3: TGTGCCTGGAGTGTAATGGGACAATCTTACGAGCAGTACTTC. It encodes CAWSVMGQSYEQYF.

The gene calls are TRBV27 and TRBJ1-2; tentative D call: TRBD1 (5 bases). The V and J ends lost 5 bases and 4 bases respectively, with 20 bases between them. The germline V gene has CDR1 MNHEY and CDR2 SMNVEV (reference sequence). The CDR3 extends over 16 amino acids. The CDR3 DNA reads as TGTGCCAGCAGTCCTCAGGGAAAGGGGCTAGGCTATGGCTACACCTTC. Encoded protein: CASSPQGKGLGYGYTF.

CDR3 DNA sequence: TGTGCCAGCAGCCCTCAGGGGTTCTATGGCTACACCTTC. Amino acid sequence: CASSPQGFYGYTF. The chain is built from TRBV14 and TRBJ1-2, with D tentatively TRBD1 (6 bases). The V gene lost 4 bases and the J gene lost 4 bases, with 10 bases spanning the gap. The CDR3 is 13 residues long. CDR1 is SGHDN, CDR2 FVKESK, per germline.

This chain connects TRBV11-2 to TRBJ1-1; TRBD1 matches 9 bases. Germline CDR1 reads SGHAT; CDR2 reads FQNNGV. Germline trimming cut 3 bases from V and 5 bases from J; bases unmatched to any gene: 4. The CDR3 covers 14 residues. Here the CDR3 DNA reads TGTGCCAGCAGCTTGACAGGGGGTCGGACTGAAGCTTTCTTT. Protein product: CASSLTGGRTEAFF.

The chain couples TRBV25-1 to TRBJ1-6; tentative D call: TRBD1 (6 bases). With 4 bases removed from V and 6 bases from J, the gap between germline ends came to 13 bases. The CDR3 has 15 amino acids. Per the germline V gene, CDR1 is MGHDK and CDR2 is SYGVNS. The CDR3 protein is CASSVGTPPNSPLHF. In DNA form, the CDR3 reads TGTGCCAGCAGTGTCGGGACACCCCCTAATTCACCCCTCCACTTT.

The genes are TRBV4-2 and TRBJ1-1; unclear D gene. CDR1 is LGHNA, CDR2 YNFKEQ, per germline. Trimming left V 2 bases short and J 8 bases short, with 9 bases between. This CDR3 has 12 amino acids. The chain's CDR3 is CASSQYPGEAFF. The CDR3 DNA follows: TGTGCCAGCAGCCAATATCCGGGGGAAGCTTTCTTT.

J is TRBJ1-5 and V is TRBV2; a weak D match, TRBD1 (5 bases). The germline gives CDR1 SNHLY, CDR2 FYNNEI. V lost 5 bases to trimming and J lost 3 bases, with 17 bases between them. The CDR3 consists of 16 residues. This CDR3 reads CASSPRGSRVNQPQHF. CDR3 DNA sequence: TGTGCCAGCAGTCCGCGGGGGTCCAGGGTCAATCAGCCCCAGCATTTT.

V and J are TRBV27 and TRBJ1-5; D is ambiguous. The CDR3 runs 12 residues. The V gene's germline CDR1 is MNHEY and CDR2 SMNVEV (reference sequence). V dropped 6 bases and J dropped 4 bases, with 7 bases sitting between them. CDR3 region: CASSVANQPQHF. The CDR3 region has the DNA TGTGCCAGCAGCGTGGCTAATCAGCCCCAGCATTTT.

This CDR3 reads CASRPETGNNSPLHF. CDR3 nucleotide sequence: TGTGCCAGCAGGCCAGAGACAGGGAACAATTCACCCCTCCACTTT. The genes are TRBV5-5 and TRBJ1-6; the match to TRBD1 covers 7 bases. The CDR3 extends over 15 amino acids. Germline CDR1 is SGHKS and CDR2 is YYEKEE (reference sequence). The V segment lost 5 bases and the J segment 7 bases; nucleotides outside the gene matches: 9. Full variable domain (rest looked up from reference TRBV5-5 and TRBJ1-6): DAGVTQSPTHLIKTRGQQVTLRCSPISGHKSVSWYQQVLGQGPQFIFQYYEKEERGRGNFPDRFSARQFPNYSSELNVNALLLGDSALYLCASRPETGNNSPLHFGNGTRLTVT.

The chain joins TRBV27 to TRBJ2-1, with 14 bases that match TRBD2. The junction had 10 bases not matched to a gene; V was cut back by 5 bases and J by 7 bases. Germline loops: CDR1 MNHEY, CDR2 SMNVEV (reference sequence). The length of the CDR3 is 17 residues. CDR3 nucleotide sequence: TGTGCCAGCAGTCCCCTCCCGGGACTAGCGGGGGCTAATGAGCAGTTCTTC. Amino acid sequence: CASSPLPGLAGANEQFF.

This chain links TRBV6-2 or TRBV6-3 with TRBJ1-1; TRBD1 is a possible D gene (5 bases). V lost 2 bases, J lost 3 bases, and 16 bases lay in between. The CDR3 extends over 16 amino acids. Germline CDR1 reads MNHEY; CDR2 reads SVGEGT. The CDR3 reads CASSYPPPGKDTEAFF. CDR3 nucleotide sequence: TGTGCCAGCAGTTACCCCCCGCCAGGGAAGGACACTGAAGCTTTCTTT.

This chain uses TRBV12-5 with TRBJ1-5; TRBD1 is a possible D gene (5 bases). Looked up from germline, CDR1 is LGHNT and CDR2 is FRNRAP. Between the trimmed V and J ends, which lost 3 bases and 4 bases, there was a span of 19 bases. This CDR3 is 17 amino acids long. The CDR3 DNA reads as TGTGCTAGTGGTTTAATCCATGGGAGGGGCCAGAATCAGCCCCAGCATTTT. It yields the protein CASGLIHGRGQNQPQHF.

CDR3 coding DNA: TGTGCCAGCAGTTTGGGACAGGGACTGAAGACCTTC. It specifies CASSLGQGLKTF. This chain joins TRBV12-3 or TRBV12-4 and TRBJ1-2; 9 nucleotides align to TRBD1. V gave up 3 bases and J gave up 14 bases; unmatched junction bases: 7. The CDR3 is made up of 12 amino acids.

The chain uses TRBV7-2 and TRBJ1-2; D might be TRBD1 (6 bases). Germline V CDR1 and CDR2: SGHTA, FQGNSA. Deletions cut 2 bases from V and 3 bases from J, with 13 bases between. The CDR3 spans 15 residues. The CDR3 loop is CASSLSRGGYYGYTF. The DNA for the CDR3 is TGTGCCAGCAGCTTAAGCAGGGGAGGGTACTATGGCTACACCTTC.